One sample yielded the 25 T cell receptor beta chains listed below, sequenced in a study of monozygotic twins with inflammatory bowel disease. TCRdb reanalyzed the 5' RACE reads, giving one entry per CDR3 protein sequence and no DNA. The sample table includes about 450,000 distinct CDR3 sequences. Source material: blood. The receptors derive from a human donor with ulcerative colitis or Crohn's disease, or a healthy co-twin of an affected twin (not recorded which).

The V gene is TRBV5-6, the J gene TRBJ1-3; no DNA is available, so the TRBD1 call from TCRdb remains unchecked. Germline CDR1 reads SGHDT; CDR2 reads YYEEEE. The CDR3 totals 17 residues. This CDR3 is CASSFGQGAHSGNTIYF.

The genes are TRBV18 and TRBJ2-7; the D gene TCRdb calls, TRBD2, cannot be checked with no DNA. This CDR3 comprises 16 residues. Germline V CDR1 and CDR2: KGHSH, LQKENI. CDR3 in amino acids: CASSPSEKGALYGQYF.

The chain recombines TRBV11-2 with TRBJ2-1. The CDR3 sequence is 11 residues long. Per germline, CDR1 SGHAT and CDR2 FQNNGV. CDR3 amino acids: CASSRHNEQFF.

The chain carries TRBV11-3 and TRBJ2-3; TCRdb reports TRBD1, a call that lacks DNA to check it against. The germline gives CDR1 SGHNT, CDR2 YENEEA. This CDR3 is built from 16 residues. CDR3 region: CASSLGAGRQTDTQYF.

The V and J genes are TRBV10-3 and TRBJ1-5. CDR1 and CDR2 (germline): ENHRY, SYGVKD. The CDR3 consists of 13 residues. The CDR3: CAISESKEQPQHF.

The chain recombines TRBV20-1 with TRBJ2-3; the TCRdb call, TRBD1, lacks DNA for checking. The germline V gene encodes CDR1 DFQATT and CDR2 SNEGSKA (reference sequence). The CDR3 consists of 15 residues. The CDR3 protein is CSATSGTGSTDTQYF.

V and J are TRBV5-5 and TRBJ2-5; the D gene TCRdb calls, TRBD2, cannot be checked with no DNA. The CDR3 is 15 amino acids. Germline V gene data show CDR1 as SGHKS and CDR2 as YYEKEE (reference sequence). The CDR3 region is CASTSRASSGETQYF. The entire variable domain, with the rest obtained from reference TRBV5-5 and TRBJ2-5, is as follows: DAGVTQSPTHLIKTRGQQVTLRCSPISGHKSVSWYQQVLGQGPQFIFQYYEKEERGRGNFPDRFSARQFPNYSSELNVNALLLGDSALYLCASTSRASSGETQYFGPGTRLLVL.

V usage is TRBV11-2 and J usage is TRBJ1-6; TCRdb's D gene call, TRBD1, goes unchecked for lack of DNA. This CDR3 has 15 amino acids. Germline CDR1 reads SGHAT; CDR2 reads FQNNGV. The CDR3 sequence is CASSQQARGNSPLHF.

The chain has TRBV5-5 and TRBJ2-7. CDR1 and CDR2 from the germline V gene are SGHKS and YYEKEE (reference sequence). The CDR3 totals 15 residues. The CDR3 protein is CASSLGETITYEQYF. Combining the CDR3 with reference TRBV5-5 and TRBJ2-7 gives the whole variable domain DAGVTQSPTHLIKTRGQQVTLRCSPISGHKSVSWYQQVLGQGPQFIFQYYEKEERGRGNFPDRFSARQFPNYSSELNVNALLLGDSALYLCASSLGETITYEQYFGPGTRLTVT.

The genes are TRBV25-1 and TRBJ2-1. The CDR3 length is 11 residues. Germline assignment: CDR1 MGHDK and CDR2 SYGVNS. CDR3: CASSEGFEQFF.

V is TRBV3-2 and J is TRBJ2-3; TCRdb returns TRBD2, unconfirmable since there is no DNA. TRBV3-2 is a pseudogene segment. CDR3 length: 22 residues. This CDR3 reads CASSGPNVLLPTGRSSTDTQYF.

The chain has TRBV7-6 and TRBJ2-1; TCRdb reports TRBD1, a call that lacks DNA to check it against. In germline, CDR1 is SGHVS, CDR2 FNYEAQ. The CDR3 runs 16 residues. The CDR3 loop reads CASSLAQGGVVNEQFF.

This rearrangement joins TRBV5-6 to TRBJ2-1. Germline V lookup: CDR1 SGHDT, CDR2 YYEEEE. The CDR3 is 13 residues long. The CDR3: CASSLRSAGEQFF.

The V gene is TRBV24-1, the J gene TRBJ2-2; there is no DNA to check the TCRdb D call of TRBD1. Germline V gene data show CDR1 as KGHDR and CDR2 as SFDVKD. This CDR3 has 14 residues. The CDR3 sequence is CATSDRGHTGELFF.

This chain connects TRBV5-5 to TRBJ2-2; TCRdb picks TRBD2, but there is no DNA to check that call. CDR1 and CDR2 (germline): SGHKS, YYEKEE (reference sequence). The CDR3 has 14 amino acids. The CDR3 loop reads CASSKASNTGELFF.

The chain employs TRBV5-1 and TRBJ1-1; TCRdb reports TRBD1, a call that lacks DNA to check it against. CDR3 length equals 16 residues. Germline CDR1 SGHRS, CDR2 YFSETQ. The CDR3 is CASSLARTDWDTEAFF.

This chain connects TRBV7-9 to TRBJ1-2; the D gene TCRdb calls, TRBD1, cannot be checked with no DNA. CDR1 and CDR2 (germline): SEHNR, FQNEAQ (reference sequence). The CDR3 is 12 residues long. The CDR3 sequence is CASSPLDSGYTF.

The V and J genes are TRBV3-1 and TRBJ2-1; TCRdb indicates TRBD2, and absent DNA this call remains unverified. Germline CDR1 and CDR2: LGHDT and YNNKEL (reference sequence). The CDR3 has 19 amino acids. The CDR3 here is CASSQELAMAGGPGNEQFF.

The gene calls are TRBV20-1 and TRBJ2-5; the D call from TCRdb, TRBD2, cannot be confirmed without DNA. The CDR3 has 14 residues. CDR1 and CDR2 from the germline V gene are DFQATT and SNEGSKA (reference sequence). The chain's CDR3 is CSAIGGRGYETQYF.

The chain is built from TRBV5-1 and TRBJ2-5; TCRdb indicates TRBD2, and absent DNA this call remains unverified. The CDR3 sequence is 15 residues long. CDR1 SGHRS and CDR2 YFSETQ come from the germline V gene. The CDR3 here is CASSLVAGGQETQYF.

The V and J genes are TRBV12-3 or TRBV12-4 and TRBJ2-7. This CDR3 has 14 amino acids. The CDR3 is CASSLSDGTYEQYF.

The chain couples TRBV29-1 to TRBJ2-7. The CDR3 spans 13 residues. Germline values: CDR1 SQVTM, CDR2 ANQGSEA. The chain's CDR3 is CSVYSDSLTEQYF.

The V gene is TRBV5-5, the J gene TRBJ2-7; the D call of TRBD1 rests on TCRdb alone, since no DNA is present to check it. This CDR3 has 13 residues. From germline, CDR1 is SGHKS and CDR2 YYEKEE (reference sequence). The CDR3 is CASSREETYEQYF.

This chain connects TRBV18 to TRBJ2-1; the D call from TCRdb, TRBD2, cannot be confirmed without DNA. Germline V CDR1 and CDR2: KGHSH, LQKENI. The CDR3 has 12 amino acids. CDR3 amino acids: CASASGTQEQFF.

The chain links TRBV20-1 to TRBJ1-1; TCRdb designates TRBD1, a call that cannot be tested without DNA. The germline gives CDR1 DFQATT, CDR2 SNEGSKA (reference sequence). This CDR3 contains 15 residues. The CDR3: CSARDRGSGDTEAFF.